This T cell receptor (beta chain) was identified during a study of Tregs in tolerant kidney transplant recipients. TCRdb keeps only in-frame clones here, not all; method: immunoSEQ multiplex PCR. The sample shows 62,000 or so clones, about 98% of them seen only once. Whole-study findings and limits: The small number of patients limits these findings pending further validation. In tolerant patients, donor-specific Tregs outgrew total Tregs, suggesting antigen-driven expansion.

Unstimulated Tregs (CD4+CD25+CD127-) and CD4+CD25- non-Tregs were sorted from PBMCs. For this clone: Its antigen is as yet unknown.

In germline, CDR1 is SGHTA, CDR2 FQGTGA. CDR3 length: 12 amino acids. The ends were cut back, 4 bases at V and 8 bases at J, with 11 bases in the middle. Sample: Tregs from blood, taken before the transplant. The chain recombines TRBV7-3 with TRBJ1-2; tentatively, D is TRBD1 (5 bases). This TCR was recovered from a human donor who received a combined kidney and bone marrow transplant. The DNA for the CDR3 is TGTGCCAGCAGCTCCCAGGGTGAGGGCTACACCTTC. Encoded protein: CASSSQGEGYTF. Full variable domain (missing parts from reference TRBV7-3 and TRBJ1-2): GAGVSQTPSNKVTEKGKYVELRCDPISGHTALYWYRQSLGQGPEFLIYFQGTGAADDSGLPNDRFFAVRPEGSVSTLKIQRTERGDSAVYLCASSSQGEGYTFGSGTRLTVV.